This T cell receptor beta chain was identified during a study of T-cell memory formation after mild COVID-19 (dated by TCRdb to 2020 to 2023). In the study overall: TCR sequence clusters from the two donors were found to be largely donor specific. In a couple of donors, T-cell clones that expanded and contracted after mild COVID-19 were tracked by sequencing TCRalpha and TCRbeta repertoires over time. The cohort comprised two young, previously healthy adult volunteers, one female and one male. Overall study results and their limits: Contracting CD4+ clones turned up mainly in the CM and EM memory subsets, whereas EMRA was where CD8+ clones were enriched. Clones contracting from day 15 to 85 had balanced CD4/CD8 phenotypes, while a second wave expanding from day 15 to 37 was biased towards CD4+. Only a couple of mild cases were covered in the study, and larger cohorts including severe cases with pre-infection samples were considered necessary. Some responding clones were detected in pre-infection memory, which suggested that pre-existing cross-reactive memory T cells had joined the SARS-CoV-2 response. The second-wave clones that peaked on day 37 were not confirmed to be SARS-CoV-2 specific.

The germline V gene sets CDR1 to MGHRA and CDR2 to YSYEKL. The CDR3 goes from the cysteine to the phenylalanine over 16 residues. The sequence is cut down to CDR3 DNA, 48 bases in frame from base 1. V was cut back by 0 bases and J by 0 bases, leaving a gap of 10 bases between them. On this clonotype itself: It has no known antigen specificity. The record has no base qualities; no much larger clone is one base away.

Sequencing was performed on an Illumina NovaSeq 6000. TCRalpha and TCRbeta cDNA libraries were built by 5'RACE with constant-segment primers, adding sample barcodes and unique molecular identifiers. Trizol reagent was used to extract RNA from every sample. Libraries were amplified in two PCR steps, with a second sample barcode and Illumina TruSeq adapters added in the second step. Sequencing of the libraries was done on an Illumina NovaSeq, producing 2 x 150 bp paired-end reads. Regarding the original processing steps: Demultiplexing of reads and collapsing into UMI-guided consensus sequences were performed with migec v1.2.7. Using mixcr v2.1.11, the UMI consensuses were aligned to TRA and TRB V and J templates and assembled into clonotypes. Clonotypes were classified as expanded or contracted when called significant by both edgeR and NoisET, with noise models trained on biological replicates. edgeR calls used a false discovery rate-adjusted p below 0.01 and a log2 fold-change threshold of 1. As an exploratory analysis of dynamics, max-normalized trajectories of the 1000 most abundant clonotypes were examined by PCA with hierarchical clustering. Separately sequenced CD4+ and CD8+ repertoires were used to assign the CD4 or CD8 phenotype of responding clones. Clones were called with MiXCR by TCRdb after fastp trimmed the public reads at Q25, and only in-frame beta chains were retained. Each entry merges the rows of one CDR3 protein and shows their most common DNA and genes. TCRdb's processing, not the authors', yielded these V and J calls. Recorded for this sample are about 170,000 distinct CDR3 sequences; roughly 13% of them occurred a single time. The ten largest clones add up to about 3.6% of the sample.

PBMCs were isolated by Ficoll-Paque density gradient centrifugation. The rearrangement joined TRBV4-1 to TRBJ2-3; the D gene cannot be named for sure. Sequencing input: PBMCs or a T cell subset sorted from them (not recorded which). This receptor was identified in a man aged 18 to 29 who had mild COVID-19 (a few samples of this study predate the infection). The sample titles of this study are shuffled in the database, so cell type and time point are left out; the donor was told from shared clones. In nucleotides, the sequence is TGCGCCAGCAGCCAAGAGCAACTACCTAGCACAGATACGCAGTATTTT. Translated, this gives CASSQEQLPSTDTQYF.